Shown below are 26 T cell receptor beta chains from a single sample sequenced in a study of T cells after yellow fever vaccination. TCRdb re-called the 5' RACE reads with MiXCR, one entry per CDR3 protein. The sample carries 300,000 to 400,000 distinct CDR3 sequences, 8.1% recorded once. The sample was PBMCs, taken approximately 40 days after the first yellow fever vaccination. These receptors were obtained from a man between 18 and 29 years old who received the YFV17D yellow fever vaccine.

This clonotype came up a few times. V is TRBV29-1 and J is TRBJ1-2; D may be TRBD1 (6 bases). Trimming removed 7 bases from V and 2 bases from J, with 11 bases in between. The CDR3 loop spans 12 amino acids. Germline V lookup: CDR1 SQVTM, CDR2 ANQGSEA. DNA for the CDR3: TGCAGCGCTTTTACAGGGAACTATGGCTACACCTTC. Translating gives CSAFTGNYGYTF. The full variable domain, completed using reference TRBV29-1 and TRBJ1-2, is SAVISQKPSRDICQRGTSLTIQCQVDSQVTMMFWYRQQPGQSLTLIATANQGSEATYESGFVIDKFPISRPNLTFSTLTVSNMSPEDSSIYLCSAFTGNYGYTFGSGTRLTVV.

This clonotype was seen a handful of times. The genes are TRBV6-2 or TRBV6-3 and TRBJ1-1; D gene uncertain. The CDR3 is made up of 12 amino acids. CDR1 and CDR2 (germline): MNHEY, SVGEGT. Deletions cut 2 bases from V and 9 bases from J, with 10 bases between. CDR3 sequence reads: CASSYLGQKAFF. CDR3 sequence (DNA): TGTGCCAGCAGTTACCTCGGCCAAAAAGCTTTCTTT.

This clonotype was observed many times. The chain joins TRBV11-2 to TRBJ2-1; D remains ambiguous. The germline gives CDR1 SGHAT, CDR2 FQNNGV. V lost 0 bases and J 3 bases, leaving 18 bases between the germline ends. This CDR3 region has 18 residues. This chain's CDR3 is CASSLDLGPANFYNEQFF. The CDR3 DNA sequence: TGTGCCAGCAGCTTAGATCTCGGTCCAGCGAACTTCTACAATGAGCAGTTCTTC.

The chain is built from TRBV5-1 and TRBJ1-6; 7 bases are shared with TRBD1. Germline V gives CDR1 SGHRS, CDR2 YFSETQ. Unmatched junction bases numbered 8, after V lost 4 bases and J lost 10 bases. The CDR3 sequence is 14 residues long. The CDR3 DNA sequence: TGCGCCAGCAGCCAGGGACAGCCGTCGTCACCCCTCCACTTT. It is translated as CASSQGQPSSPLHF.

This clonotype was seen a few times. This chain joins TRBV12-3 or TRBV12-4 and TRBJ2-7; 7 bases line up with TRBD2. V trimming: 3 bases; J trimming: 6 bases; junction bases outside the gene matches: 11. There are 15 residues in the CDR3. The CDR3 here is CASSFAGDPLPEQYV. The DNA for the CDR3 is TGTGCCAGCAGTTTCGCGGGGGATCCTCTACCCGAGCAGTACGTC.

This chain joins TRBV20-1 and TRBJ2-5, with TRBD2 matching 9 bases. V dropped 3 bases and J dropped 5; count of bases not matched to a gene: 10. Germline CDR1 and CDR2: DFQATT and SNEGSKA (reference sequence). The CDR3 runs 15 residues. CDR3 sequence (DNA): TGCAGTGCTAGGGGGGCCAGCGGGGGGTATGAGACCCAGTACTTC. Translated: CSARGASGGYETQYF.

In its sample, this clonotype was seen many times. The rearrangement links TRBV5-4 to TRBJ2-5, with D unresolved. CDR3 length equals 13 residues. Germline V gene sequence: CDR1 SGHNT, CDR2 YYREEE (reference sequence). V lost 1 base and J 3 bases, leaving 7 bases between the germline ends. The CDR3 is CASSLPYEETQYF. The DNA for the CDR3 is TGTGCCAGCAGCTTGCCGTACGAAGAGACCCAGTACTTC. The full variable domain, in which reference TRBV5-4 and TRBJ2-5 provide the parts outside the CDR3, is ETGVTQSPTHLIKTRGQQVTLRCSSQSGHNTVSWYQQALGQGPQFIFQYYREEENGRGNFPPRFSGLQFPNYSSELNVNALELDDSALYLCASSLPYEETQYFGPGTRLLVL.

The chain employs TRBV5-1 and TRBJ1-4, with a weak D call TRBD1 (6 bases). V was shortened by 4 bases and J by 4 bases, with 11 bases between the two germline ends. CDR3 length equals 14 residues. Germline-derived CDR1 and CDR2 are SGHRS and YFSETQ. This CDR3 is CASSADRHNEKLFF. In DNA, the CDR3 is TGCGCCAGCAGCGCGGACAGACATAATGAAAAACTGTTTTTT.

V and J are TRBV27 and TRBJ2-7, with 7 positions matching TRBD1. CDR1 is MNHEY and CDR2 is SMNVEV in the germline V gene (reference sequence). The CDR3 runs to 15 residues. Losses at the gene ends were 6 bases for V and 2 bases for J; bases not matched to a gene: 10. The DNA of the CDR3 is TGTGCCAGCAGGCCGCAGACAGGGAACCCCTACGAGCAGTACTTC. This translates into CASRPQTGNPYEQYF.

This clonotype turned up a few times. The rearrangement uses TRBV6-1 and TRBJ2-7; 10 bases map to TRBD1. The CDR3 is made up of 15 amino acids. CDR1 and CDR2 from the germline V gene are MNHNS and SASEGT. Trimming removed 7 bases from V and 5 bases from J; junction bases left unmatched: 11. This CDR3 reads CASIEGTGAFDEQYF. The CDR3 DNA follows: TGTGCCAGCATAGAAGGGACAGGGGCTTTCGACGAGCAGTACTTC.

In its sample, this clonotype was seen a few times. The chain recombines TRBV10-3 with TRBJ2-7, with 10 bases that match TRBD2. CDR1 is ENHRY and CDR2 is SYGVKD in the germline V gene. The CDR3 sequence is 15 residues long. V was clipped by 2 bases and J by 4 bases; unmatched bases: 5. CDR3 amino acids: CAISETSGDRYEQYF. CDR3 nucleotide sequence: TGTGCCATCAGTGAGACTAGCGGGGACCGTTACGAGCAGTACTTC.

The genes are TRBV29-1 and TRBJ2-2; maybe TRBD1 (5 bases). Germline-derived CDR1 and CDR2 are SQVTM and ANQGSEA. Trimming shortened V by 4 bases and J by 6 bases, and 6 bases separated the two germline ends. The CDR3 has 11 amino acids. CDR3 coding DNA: TGCAGCGTTGCAGGGCCCGGGGAGCTGTTTTTT. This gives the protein CSVAGPGELFF.

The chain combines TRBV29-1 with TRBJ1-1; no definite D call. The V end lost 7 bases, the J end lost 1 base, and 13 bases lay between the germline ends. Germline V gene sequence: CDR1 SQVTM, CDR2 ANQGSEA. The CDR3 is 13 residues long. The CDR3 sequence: CSALIFSNTEAFF. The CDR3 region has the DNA TGCAGCGCTCTTATATTTTCGAACACTGAAGCTTTCTTT.

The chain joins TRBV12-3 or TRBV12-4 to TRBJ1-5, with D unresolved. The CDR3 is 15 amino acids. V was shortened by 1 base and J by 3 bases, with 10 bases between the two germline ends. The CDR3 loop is CASSLGNGVNQPQHF. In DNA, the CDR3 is TGTGCCAGCAGTTTAGGGAACGGAGTCAATCAGCCCCAGCATTTT.

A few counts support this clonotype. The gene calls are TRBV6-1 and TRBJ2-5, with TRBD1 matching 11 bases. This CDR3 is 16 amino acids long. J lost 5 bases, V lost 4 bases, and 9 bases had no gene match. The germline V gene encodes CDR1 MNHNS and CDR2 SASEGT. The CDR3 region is CASSGRDRGFLETQYF. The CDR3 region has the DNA TGTGCCAGCAGTGGCCGGGACAGGGGGTTTCTGGAGACCCAGTACTTC.

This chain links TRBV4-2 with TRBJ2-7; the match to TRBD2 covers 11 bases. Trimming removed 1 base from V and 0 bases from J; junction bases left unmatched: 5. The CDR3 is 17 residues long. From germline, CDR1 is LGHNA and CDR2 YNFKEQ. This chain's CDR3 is CASSQGVTSGTSYEQYF. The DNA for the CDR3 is TGTGCCAGCAGCCAAGGGGTGACTAGCGGGACCTCCTACGAGCAGTACTTC.

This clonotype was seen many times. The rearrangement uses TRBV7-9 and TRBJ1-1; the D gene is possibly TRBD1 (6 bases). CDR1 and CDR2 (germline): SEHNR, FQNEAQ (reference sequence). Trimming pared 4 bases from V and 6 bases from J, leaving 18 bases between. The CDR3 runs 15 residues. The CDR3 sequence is CASSSQGSVVAEAFF. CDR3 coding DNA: TGTGCCAGCAGCTCCCAGGGGAGTGTAGTAGCTGAAGCTTTCTTT.

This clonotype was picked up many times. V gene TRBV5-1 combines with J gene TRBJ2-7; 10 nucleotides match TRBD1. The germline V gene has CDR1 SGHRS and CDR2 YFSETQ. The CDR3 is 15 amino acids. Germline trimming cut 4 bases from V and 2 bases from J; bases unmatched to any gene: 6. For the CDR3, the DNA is TGCGCCAGCAGCCTATGGGACAGGGGAACCTACGAGCAGTACTTC. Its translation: CASSLWDRGTYEQYF.

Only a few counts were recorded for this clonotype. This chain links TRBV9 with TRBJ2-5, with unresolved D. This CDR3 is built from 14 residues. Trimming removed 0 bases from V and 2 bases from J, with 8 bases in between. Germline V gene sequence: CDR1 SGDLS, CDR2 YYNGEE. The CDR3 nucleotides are TGTGCCAGCAGCGTAGACATCACTCAAGAGACCCAGTACTTC. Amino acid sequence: CASSVDITQETQYF.

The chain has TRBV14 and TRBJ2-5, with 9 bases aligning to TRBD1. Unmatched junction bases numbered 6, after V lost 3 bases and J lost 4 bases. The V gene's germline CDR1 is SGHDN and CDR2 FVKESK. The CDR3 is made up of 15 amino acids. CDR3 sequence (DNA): TGTGCCAGCAGCCACCTCGGGACAGGGTTAGAGACCCAGTACTTC. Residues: CASSHLGTGLETQYF.

The CDR3 DNA sequence: TGCGCCAGCAGCATAACGAGGGACAGTGGGGGCTACACCTTC. The encoded protein is CASSITRDSGGYTF. The chain has TRBV5-1 and TRBJ1-2; 7 bases fit TRBD1. Per germline, CDR1 SGHRS and CDR2 YFSETQ. The CDR3 contains 14 residues. J lost 8 bases, V lost 4 bases, and 11 bases had no gene match.

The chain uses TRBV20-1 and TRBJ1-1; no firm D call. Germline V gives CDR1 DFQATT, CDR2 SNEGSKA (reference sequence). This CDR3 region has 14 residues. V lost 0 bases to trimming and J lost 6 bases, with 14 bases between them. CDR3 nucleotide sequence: TGCAGTGCTAGAGATCTCGAAAATCTGGCTGAAGCTTTCTTT. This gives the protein CSARDLENLAEAFF.

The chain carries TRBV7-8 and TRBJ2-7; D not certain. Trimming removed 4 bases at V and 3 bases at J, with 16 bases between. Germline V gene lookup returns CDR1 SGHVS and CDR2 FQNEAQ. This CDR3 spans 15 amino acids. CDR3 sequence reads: CASSSGPPYNYEQYF. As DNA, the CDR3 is TGTGCCAGCAGCTCCGGTCCCCCCTACAACTACGAGCAGTACTTC.

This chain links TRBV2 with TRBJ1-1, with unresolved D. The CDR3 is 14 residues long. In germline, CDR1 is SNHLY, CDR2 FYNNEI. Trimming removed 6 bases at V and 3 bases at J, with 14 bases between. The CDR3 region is CASRVVVRHTEAFF. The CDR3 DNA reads TGTGCCAGCAGAGTTGTCGTTAGGCACACTGAAGCTTTCTTT.

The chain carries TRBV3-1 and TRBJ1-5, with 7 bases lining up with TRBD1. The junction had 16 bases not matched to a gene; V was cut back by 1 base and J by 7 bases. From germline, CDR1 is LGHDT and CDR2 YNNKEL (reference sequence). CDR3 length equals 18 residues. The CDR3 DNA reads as TGTGCCAGCAGCCAAGGGTTAACCATCAGGGGGAGCGGCCAGCCCCAGCATTTT. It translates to CASSQGLTIRGSGQPQHF.

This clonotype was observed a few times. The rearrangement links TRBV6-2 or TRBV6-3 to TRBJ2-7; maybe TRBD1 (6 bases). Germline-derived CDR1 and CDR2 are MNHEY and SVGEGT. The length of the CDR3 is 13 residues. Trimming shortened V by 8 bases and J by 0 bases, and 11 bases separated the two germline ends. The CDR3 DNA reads TGTGCCAGCCGGGACATCTCCTCCTACGAGCAGTACTTC. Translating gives CASRDISSYEQYF.